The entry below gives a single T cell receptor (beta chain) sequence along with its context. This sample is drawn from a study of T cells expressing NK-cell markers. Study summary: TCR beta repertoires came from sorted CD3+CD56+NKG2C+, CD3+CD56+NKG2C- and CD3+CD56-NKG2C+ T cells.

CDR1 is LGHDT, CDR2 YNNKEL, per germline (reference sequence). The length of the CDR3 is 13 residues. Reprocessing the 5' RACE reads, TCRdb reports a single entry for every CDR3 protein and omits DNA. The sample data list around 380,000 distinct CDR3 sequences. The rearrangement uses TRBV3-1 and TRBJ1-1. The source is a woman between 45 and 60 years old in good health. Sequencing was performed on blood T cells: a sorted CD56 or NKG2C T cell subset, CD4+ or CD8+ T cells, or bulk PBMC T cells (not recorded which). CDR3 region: CASSTIDAAEAFF.